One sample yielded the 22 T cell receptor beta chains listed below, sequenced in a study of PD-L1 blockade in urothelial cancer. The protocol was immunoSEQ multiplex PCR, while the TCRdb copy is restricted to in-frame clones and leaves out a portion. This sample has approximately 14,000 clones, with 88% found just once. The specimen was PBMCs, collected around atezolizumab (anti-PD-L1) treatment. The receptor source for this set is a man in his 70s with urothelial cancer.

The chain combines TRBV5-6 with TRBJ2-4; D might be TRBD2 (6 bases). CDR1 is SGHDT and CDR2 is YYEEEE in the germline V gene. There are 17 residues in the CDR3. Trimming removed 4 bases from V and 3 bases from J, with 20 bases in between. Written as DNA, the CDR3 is TGTGCCAGCAGCCCGCGGGGCCCGACGCGGGGCAAAAACATTCAGTACTTC. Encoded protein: CASSPRGPTRGKNIQYF.

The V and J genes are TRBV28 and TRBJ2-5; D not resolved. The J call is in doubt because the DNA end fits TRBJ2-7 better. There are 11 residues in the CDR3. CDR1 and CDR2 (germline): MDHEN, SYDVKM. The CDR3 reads CASSTVYEQYF. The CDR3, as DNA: TGTGCCAGCAGCACAGTATACGAGCAGTACTTC.

CDR3 amino acids: CASGSQETQYF. CDR3 DNA sequence: TGTGCTAGTGGGTCTCAAGAGACCCAGTACTTC. The chain links TRBV12-5 to TRBJ2-5; no definite D call. Germline CDR1 and CDR2: LGHNT and FRNRAP. The ends were cut back, 6 bases at V and 2 bases at J, with 4 bases in the middle. CDR3 length: 11 residues.

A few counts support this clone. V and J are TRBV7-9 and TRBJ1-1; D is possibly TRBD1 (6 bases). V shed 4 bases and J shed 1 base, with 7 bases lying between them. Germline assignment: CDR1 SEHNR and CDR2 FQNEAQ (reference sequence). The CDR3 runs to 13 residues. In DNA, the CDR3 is TGTGCCAGCAGCTCCAGGGGGAACACTGAAGCTTTCTTT. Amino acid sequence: CASSSRGNTEAFF.

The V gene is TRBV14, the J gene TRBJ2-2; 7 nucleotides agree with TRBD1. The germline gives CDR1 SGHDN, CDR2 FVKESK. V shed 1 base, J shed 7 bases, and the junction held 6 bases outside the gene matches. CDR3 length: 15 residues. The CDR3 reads CASSQVGTDYGELFF. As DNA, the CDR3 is TGTGCCAGCAGCCAAGTTGGGACAGACTACGGGGAGCTGTTTTTT.

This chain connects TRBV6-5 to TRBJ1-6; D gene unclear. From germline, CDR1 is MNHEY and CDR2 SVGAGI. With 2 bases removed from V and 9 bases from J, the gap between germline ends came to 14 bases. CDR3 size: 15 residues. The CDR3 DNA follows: TGTGCCAGCAGTTACCAGGCGGGTGTGCCTTCACCCCTCCACTTT. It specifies CASSYQAGVPSPLHF.

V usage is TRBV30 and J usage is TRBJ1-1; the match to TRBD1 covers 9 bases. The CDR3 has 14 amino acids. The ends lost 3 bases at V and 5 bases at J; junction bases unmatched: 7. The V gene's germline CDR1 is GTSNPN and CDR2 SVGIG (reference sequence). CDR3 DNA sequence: TGTGCCTGGAGGCGGACAGGGGATGTAACTGAAGCTTTCTTT. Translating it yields CAWRRTGDVTEAFF.

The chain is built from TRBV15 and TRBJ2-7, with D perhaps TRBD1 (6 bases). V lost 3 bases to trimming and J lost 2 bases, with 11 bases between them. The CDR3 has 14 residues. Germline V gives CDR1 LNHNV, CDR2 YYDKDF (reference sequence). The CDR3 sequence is CATSSLQGPYEQYF. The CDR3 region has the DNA TGTGCCACCAGCAGCCTACAGGGTCCCTACGAGCAGTACTTC.

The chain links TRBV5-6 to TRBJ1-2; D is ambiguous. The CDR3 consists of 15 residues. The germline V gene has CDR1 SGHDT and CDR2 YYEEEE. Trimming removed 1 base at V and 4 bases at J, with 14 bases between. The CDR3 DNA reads TGTGCCAGCAGCTTGCCCCTGGAGAACCGCTATGGCTACACCTTC. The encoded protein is CASSLPLENRYGYTF.

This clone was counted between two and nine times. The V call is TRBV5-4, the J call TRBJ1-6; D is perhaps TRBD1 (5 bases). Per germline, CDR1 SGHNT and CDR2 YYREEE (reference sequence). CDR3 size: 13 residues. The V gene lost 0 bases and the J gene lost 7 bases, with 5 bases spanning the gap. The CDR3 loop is CASSLEGNSPLHF. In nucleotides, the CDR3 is TGTGCCAGCAGCTTGGAGGGGAATTCACCCCTCCACTTT.

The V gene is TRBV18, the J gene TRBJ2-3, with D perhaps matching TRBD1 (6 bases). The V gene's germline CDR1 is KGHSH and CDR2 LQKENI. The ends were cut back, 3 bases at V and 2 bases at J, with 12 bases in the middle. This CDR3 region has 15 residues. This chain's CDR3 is CASSPSTGLTDTQYF. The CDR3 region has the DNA TGTGCCAGCTCACCCTCGACAGGACTCACAGATACGCAGTATTTT.

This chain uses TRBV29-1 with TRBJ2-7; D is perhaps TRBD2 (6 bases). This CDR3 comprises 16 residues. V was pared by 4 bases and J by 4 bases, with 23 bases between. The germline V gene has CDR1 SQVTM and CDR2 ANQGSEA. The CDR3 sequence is CSVAGVGGNQIYEQYF. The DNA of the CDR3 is TGCAGCGTTGCGGGGGTGGGAGGCAACCAGATATACGAGCAGTACTTC.

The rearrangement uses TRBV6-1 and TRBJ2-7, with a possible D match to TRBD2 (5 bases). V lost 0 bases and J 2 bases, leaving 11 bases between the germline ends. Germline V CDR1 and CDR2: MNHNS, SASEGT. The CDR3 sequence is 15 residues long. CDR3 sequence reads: CASSEAGSAPYEQYF. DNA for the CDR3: TGTGCCAGCAGTGAAGCGGGGAGCGCGCCCTACGAGCAGTACTTC.

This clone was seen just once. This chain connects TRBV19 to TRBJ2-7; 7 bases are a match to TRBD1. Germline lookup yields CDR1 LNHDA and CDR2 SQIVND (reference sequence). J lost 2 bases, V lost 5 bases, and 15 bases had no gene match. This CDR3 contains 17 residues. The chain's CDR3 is CASSVPQPGQTTYEQYF. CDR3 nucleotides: TGTGCCAGTAGTGTCCCTCAACCGGGACAGACGACCTACGAGCAGTACTTC. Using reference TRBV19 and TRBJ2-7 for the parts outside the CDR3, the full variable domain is DGGITQSPKYLFRKEGQNVTLSCEQNLNHDAMYWYRQDPGQGLRLIYYSQIVNDFQKGDIAEGYSVSREKKESFPLTVTSAQKNPTAFYLCASSVPQPGQTTYEQYFGPGTRLTVT.

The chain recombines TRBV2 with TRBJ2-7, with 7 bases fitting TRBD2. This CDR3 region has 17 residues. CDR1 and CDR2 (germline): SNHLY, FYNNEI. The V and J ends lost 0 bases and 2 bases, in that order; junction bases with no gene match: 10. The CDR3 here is CASSEAGAGGGAYEQYF. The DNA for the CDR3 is TGTGCCAGCAGTGAAGCGGGAGCTGGTGGGGGGGCCTACGAGCAGTACTTC.

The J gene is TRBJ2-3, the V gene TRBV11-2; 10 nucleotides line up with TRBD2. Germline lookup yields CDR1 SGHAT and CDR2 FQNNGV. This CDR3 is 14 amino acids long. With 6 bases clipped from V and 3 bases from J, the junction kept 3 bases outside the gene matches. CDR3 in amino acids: CASRLSGGTDTQYF. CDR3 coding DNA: TGTGCCAGCAGACTTAGCGGGGGGACAGATACGCAGTATTTT.

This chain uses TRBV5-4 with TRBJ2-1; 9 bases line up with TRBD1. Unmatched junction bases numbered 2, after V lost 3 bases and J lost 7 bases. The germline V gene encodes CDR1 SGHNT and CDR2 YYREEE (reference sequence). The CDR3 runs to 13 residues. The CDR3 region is CASSSGQGNEQFF. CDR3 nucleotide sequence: TGTGCCAGCAGCTCAGGACAGGGGAATGAGCAGTTCTTC.

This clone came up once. The CDR3 sequence: CATSSRTQSNQPQHF. CDR3 nucleotide sequence: TGTGCCACCAGCTCACGGACACAAAGCAATCAGCCCCAGCATTTT. This chain uses TRBV15 with TRBJ1-5; tentatively, D is TRBD1 (5 bases). The CDR3 runs 15 residues. Looked up from germline, CDR1 is LNHNV and CDR2 is YYDKDF (reference sequence). Trimming took off 5 bases at V and 1 base at J, with 12 bases between the two ends.

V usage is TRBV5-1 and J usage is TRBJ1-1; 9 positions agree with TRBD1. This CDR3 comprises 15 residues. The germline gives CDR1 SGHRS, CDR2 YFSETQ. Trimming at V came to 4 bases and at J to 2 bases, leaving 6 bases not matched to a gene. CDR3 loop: CASSPTGQGNTEAFF. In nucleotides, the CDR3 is TGCGCCAGCAGCCCAACGGGACAGGGAAACACTGAAGCTTTCTTT.

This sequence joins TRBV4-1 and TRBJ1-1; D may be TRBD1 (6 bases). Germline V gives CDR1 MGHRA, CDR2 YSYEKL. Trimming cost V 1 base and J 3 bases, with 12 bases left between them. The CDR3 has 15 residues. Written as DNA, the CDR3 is TGCGCCAGCAGCCAAGTACGGACAGCGGACACTGAAGCTTTCTTT. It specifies CASSQVRTADTEAFF.

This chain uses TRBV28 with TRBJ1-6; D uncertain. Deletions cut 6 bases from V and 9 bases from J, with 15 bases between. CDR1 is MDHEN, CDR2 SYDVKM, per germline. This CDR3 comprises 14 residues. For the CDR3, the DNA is TGTGCCAGCAGGTCCCCGGGTCAAGGTTCACCCCTCCACTTT. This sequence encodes CASRSPGQGSPLHF.

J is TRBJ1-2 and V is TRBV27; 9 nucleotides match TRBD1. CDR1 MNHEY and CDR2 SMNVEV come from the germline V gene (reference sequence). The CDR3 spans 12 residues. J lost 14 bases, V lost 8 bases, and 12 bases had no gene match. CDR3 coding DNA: TGTGCCAGCGTCAGCCCCCTGGGACAGGGTACCTTC. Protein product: CASVSPLGQGTF.